What follows are 20 T cell receptor beta chains derived from one specimen sequenced in a study of persistence of HIV-infected CD4 T cells. This was the immunoSEQ version 4 assay in survey mode. Clones were read by immunoSEQ multiplex PCR, and TCRdb kept only the in-frame ones, dropping some. In the table there are about 43,000 clones, around 78% of which are singletons. The stimulus was an HIV-1 Gag 15-mer peptide pool, 0.9 to 1 ug/peptide/mL. CD40L/CD69 double-negative CD45RO-high memory CD4+ T cells were collected. Antigens for these TCRs are unknown. This material consisted of CD4+ T cells sorted from PBMCs after approximately 20-hour stimulation, taken from a patient who received antiretroviral therapy. Receptors were obtained from an adult man with HIV who was CMV-seropositive.

This rearrangement joins TRBV4-2 to TRBJ2-2, with TRBD1 matching over 7 bases. CDR3 length: 14 residues. With 9 bases clipped from V and 1 base from J, the junction kept 5 bases outside the gene matches. CDR1 and CDR2 (germline): LGHNA, YNFKEQ. The CDR3 loop reads CASKGAGNTGELFF. The CDR3 nucleotides are TGTGCCAGTAAGGGGGCCGGGAACACCGGGGAGCTGTTTTTT.

The chain carries TRBV30 and TRBJ1-4, with D maybe TRBD1 (5 bases). V was pared by 5 bases and J by 6 bases, with 13 bases between. The germline CDR1 and CDR2 sequences are GTSNPN and SVGIG (reference sequence). The length of the CDR3 is 13 residues. Here the CDR3 DNA reads TGTGCCTGGGATGGGGGTAGGGATGAAAAACTGTTTTTT. Translated: CAWDGGRDEKLFF.

CDR3 region: CASNVGPFSGNTIYF. CDR3 DNA: TGCGCCAGCAATGTAGGGCCCTTCTCTGGAAACACCATATATTTT. The genes are TRBV4-1 and TRBJ1-3; D call uncertain. Trimming cost V 7 bases and J 0 bases, with 13 bases left between them. This CDR3 spans 15 amino acids. Germline CDR1 MGHRA, CDR2 YSYEKL.

This chain connects TRBV2 to TRBJ2-1, with TRBD1 identical over 9 bases. There are 12 residues in the CDR3. Per germline, CDR1 SNHLY and CDR2 FYNNEI. The trim removed 11 bases at V and 15 bases at J, leaving 14 bases unmatched. The CDR3 bases are TGTGCCGGCCGGGACAGGGAGGATCCTCTGTTCTTC. This translates into CAGRDREDPLFF.

The DNA of the CDR3 is TGTGCCAGCTCACCCCTAGGGACAGGGGACTATGGCTACACCTTC. The encoded protein is CASSPLGTGDYGYTF. The chain links TRBV18 to TRBJ1-2, with TRBD1 identical over 10 bases. Germline CDR1 KGHSH, CDR2 LQKENI. V lost 3 bases to trimming and J lost 3 bases; unmatched junction nucleotides: 4. The CDR3 contains 15 residues.

This chain links TRBV2 with TRBJ2-7, with 10 bases aligning to TRBD2. The CDR3 is 14 amino acids. The germline gives CDR1 SNHLY, CDR2 FYNNEI. Trimming cost V 8 bases and J 10 bases; bases outside gene matches: 14. This CDR3 is CASASPLAGTSQYF. CDR3 coding DNA: TGTGCCAGCGCCAGCCCACTAGCGGGAACTTCTCAGTACTTC.

The chain recombines TRBV10-3 with TRBJ1-2; the D gene is possibly TRBD1 (5 bases). The V gene's germline CDR1 is ENHRY and CDR2 SYGVKD. The CDR3 spans 13 residues. The germline V and J ends were trimmed by 6 bases and 1 base, with 9 bases remaining between them. The DNA for the CDR3 is TGTGCCATCAGGGCGGACATTAACTATGGCTACACCTTC. Its translation is CAIRADINYGYTF.

This clone was observed once. This sequence joins TRBV5-5 and TRBJ1-1; no reliable D call. The V gene's germline CDR1 is SGHKS and CDR2 YYEKEE (reference sequence). V lost 0 bases to trimming and J lost 1 base, with 4 bases between them. CDR3 length: 13 amino acids. The CDR3 spells CASSLEGNTEAFF. CDR3 DNA sequence: TGTGCCAGCAGCTTGGAAGGGAACACTGAAGCTTTCTTT.

The chain recombines TRBV28 with TRBJ1-1, with D unclear. Germline V lookup: CDR1 MDHEN, CDR2 SYDVKM. Trimming cost V 3 bases and J 5 bases, with 10 bases left between them. CDR3 length: 13 amino acids. CDR3 in DNA: TGTGCCAGCAGTTTTTCCCCACGGACTGAAGCTTTCTTT. Translated, it gives CASSFSPRTEAFF.

This chain joins TRBV15 and TRBJ2-5; D unclear. The CDR3 extends over 12 amino acids. Germline assignment: CDR1 LNHNV and CDR2 YYDKDF (reference sequence). Between the trimmed V and J ends, which lost 4 bases and 2 bases, there was a span of 5 bases. CDR3 in DNA: TGTGCCACCAGCATAGCTCAAGAGACCCAGTACTTC. Residues: CATSIAQETQYF.

This clone was seen only a few times. The V and J genes are TRBV19 and TRBJ1-5; 9 positions match TRBD1. The CDR3 has 17 residues. Germline lookup yields CDR1 LNHDA and CDR2 SQIVND (reference sequence). The junction had 8 bases not matched to a gene; V was cut back by 5 bases and J by 0 bases. The CDR3 bases are TGTGCCAGTAGTCGGACAGGGGCGACCTATAGCAATCAGCCCCAGCATTTT. Translation gives CASSRTGATYSNQPQHF.

The V gene is TRBV20-1, the J gene TRBJ2-1, with TRBD2 identical over 11 bases. V lost 6 bases, J lost 7 bases, and 8 bases stayed unmatched. Germline V gives CDR1 DFQATT, CDR2 SNEGSKA (reference sequence). The length of the CDR3 is 14 residues. CDR3: CSASSGRAVNEQFF. For the CDR3, the DNA is TGCAGTGCGAGTAGCGGGAGGGCCGTTAATGAGCAGTTCTTC.

This chain connects TRBV19 to TRBJ1-5; 7 bases are a match to TRBD1. V lost 10 bases to trimming and J lost 4 bases; unmatched junction nucleotides: 13. The CDR3 spans 15 residues. CDR1 and CDR2 (germline): LNHDA, SQIVND (reference sequence). The CDR3 DNA sequence: TGTGCCACTCGCCAGGGAGGGGGCCGTAATCAGCCCCAGCATTTT. It encodes CATRQGGGRNQPQHF.

A note on this clone: The same CDR3 also results from other DNA sequences found in this sample. V usage is TRBV6-2 or TRBV6-3 and J usage is TRBJ1-2, with a possible D match to TRBD1 (6 bases). Trimming shortened V by 5 bases and J by 5 bases, and 12 bases separated the two germline ends. Germline V lookup: CDR1 MNHEY, CDR2 SVGEGT. The CDR3 has 13 amino acids. The CDR3 loop reads CASSPQDSYGYTF. CDR3 coding DNA: TGTGCCAGCAGTCCCCAGGACAGTTATGGCTACACCTTC.

The rearrangement uses TRBV11-1 and TRBJ2-7; TRBD1 matches at 10 bases. Germline CDR1 is SGHAT and CDR2 is FQDESV (reference sequence). V shed 1 base and J 5 bases; nucleotides not matched to a gene: 5. The CDR3 consists of 15 residues. Here the CDR3 DNA reads TGTGCCAGCAGCTTAGGACAGGGGGCGAGGGACGAGCAGTACTTC. Protein sequence: CASSLGQGARDEQYF.

The J gene is TRBJ2-3, the V gene TRBV7-2, with D possibly called TRBD1 or TRBD2 (5 bases each). Germline CDR1 SGHTA, CDR2 FQGNSA. Trimming pared 0 bases from V and 2 bases from J, leaving 12 bases between. The CDR3 consists of 16 residues. The CDR3 protein is CASSLAGRQSTDTQYF. In nucleotides, the CDR3 is TGTGCCAGCAGCTTAGCGGGGAGACAGTCCACAGATACGCAGTATTTT.

This chain links TRBV5-1 with TRBJ1-5; TRBD1 aligns across 7 bases. CDR1 SGHRS and CDR2 YFSETQ come from the germline V gene. V lost 2 bases, J lost 0 bases, and 5 bases stayed unmatched. The CDR3 consists of 16 residues. CDR3 DNA: TGCGCCAGCAGCTTATCCGGGACAGATAGCAATCAGCCCCAGCATTTT. This sequence encodes CASSLSGTDSNQPQHF. Full variable domain (rest looked up from reference TRBV5-1 and TRBJ1-5): KAGVTQTPRYLIKTRGQQVTLSCSPISGHRSVSWYQQTPGQGLQFLFEYFSETQRNKGNFPGRFSGRQFSNSRSEMNVSTLELGDSALYLCASSLSGTDSNQPQHFGDGTRLSIL.

This CDR3 is CAISPGTRKTQYF. The CDR3 DNA follows: TGTGCCATCAGTCCCGGGACCCGCAAGACCCAGTACTTC. This chain links TRBV10-3 with TRBJ2-5, with D possibly being TRBD1 or TRBD2 (5 bases each). V lost 5 bases, J lost 6 bases, and 13 bases lay in between. Germline V gene sequence: CDR1 ENHRY, CDR2 SYGVKD. This CDR3 has 13 residues.

The chain recombines TRBV11-3 with TRBJ2-2; weak D call: TRBD1 (7 bases). This CDR3 is 14 amino acids long. Trimming shortened V by 1 base and J by 5 bases, and 8 bases separated the two germline ends. Germline CDR1 and CDR2: SGHNT and YENEEA. The CDR3 sequence: CASSLAGGTGELFF. The DNA of the CDR3 is TGTGCCAGCAGCTTAGCAGGGGGGACCGGGGAGCTGTTTTTT.

The chain joins TRBV14 to TRBJ2-1; 15 bases fit TRBD2. Per the germline V gene, CDR1 is SGHDN and CDR2 is FVKESK. CDR3 length: 20 amino acids. V lost 3 bases to trimming and J lost 1 base; unmatched junction nucleotides: 10. The CDR3 sequence is CASSHGLPGTSGRSYNEQFF. The CDR3 DNA follows: TGTGCCAGCAGCCATGGCCTACCCGGGACTAGCGGGAGGTCCTACAATGAGCAGTTCTTC.